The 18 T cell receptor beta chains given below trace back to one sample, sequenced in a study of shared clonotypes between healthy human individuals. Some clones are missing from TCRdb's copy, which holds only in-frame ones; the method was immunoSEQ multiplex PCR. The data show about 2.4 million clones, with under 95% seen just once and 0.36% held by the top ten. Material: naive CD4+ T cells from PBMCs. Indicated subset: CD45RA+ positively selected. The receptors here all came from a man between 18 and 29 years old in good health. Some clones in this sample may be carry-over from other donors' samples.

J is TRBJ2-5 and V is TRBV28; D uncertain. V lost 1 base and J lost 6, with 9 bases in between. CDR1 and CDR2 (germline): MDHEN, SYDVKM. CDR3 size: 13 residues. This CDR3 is CASSLSQPKTQYF. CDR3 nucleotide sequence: TGTGCCAGCAGTTTATCCCAACCTAAGACCCAGTACTTC.

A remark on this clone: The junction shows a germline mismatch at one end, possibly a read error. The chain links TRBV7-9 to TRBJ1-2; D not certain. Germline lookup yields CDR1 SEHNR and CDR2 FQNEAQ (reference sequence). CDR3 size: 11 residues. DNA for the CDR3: TGTGCCAGCAGCAAATCGGACCGCCGTTCCTTC. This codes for CASSKSDRRSF.

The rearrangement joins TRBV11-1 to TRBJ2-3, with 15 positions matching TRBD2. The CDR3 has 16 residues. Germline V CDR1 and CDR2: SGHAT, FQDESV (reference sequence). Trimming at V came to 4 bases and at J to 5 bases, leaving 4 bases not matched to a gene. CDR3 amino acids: CASSSRTSGRGDTQYF. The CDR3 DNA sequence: TGTGCCAGCAGCTCGCGGACTAGCGGGAGGGGAGATACGCAGTATTTT.

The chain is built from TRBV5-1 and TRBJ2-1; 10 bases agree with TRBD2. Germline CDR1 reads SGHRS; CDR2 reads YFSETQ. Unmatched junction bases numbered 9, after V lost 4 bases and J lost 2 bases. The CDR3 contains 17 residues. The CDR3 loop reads CASSDPSGRGTYNEQFF. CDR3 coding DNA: TGCGCCAGCAGCGACCCTAGCGGGAGAGGGACCTACAATGAGCAGTTCTTC.

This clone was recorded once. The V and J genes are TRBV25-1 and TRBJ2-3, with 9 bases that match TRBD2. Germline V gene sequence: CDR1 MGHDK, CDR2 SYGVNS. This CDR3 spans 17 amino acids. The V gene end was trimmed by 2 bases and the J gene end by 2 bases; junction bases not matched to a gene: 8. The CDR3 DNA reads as TGTGCCAGCAGTGAAGGGAAGGCTAGCGGGATCACAGATACGCAGTATTTT. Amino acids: CASSEGKASGITDTQYF.

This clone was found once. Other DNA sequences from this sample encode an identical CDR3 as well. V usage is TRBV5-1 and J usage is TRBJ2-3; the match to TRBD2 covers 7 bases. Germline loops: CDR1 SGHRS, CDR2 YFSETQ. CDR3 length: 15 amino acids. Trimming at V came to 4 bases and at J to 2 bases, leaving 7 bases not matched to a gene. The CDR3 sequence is CASSRGGPSTDTQYF. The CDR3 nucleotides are TGCGCCAGCAGCCGCGGGGGTCCTTCCACAGATACGCAGTATTTT. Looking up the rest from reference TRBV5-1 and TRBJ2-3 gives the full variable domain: KAGVTQTPRYLIKTRGQQVTLSCSPISGHRSVSWYQQTPGQGLQFLFEYFSETQRNKGNFPGRFSGRQFSNSRSEMNVSTLELGDSALYLCASSRGGPSTDTQYFGPGTRLTVL.

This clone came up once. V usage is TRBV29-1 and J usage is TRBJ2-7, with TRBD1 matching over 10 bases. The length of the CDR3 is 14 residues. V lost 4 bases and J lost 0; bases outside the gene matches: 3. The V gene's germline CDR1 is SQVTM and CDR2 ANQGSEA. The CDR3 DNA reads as TGCAGCGTTGTGCGGGACAGGGGCTCCTACGAGCAGTACTTC. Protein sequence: CSVVRDRGSYEQYF.

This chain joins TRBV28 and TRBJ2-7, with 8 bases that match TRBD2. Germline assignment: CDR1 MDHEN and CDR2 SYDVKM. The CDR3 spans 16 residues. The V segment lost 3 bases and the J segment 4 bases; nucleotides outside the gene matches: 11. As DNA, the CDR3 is TGTGCCAGCAGTTTTACAAGCGGGAGACCTCTTTACGAGCAGTACTTC. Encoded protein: CASSFTSGRPLYEQYF.

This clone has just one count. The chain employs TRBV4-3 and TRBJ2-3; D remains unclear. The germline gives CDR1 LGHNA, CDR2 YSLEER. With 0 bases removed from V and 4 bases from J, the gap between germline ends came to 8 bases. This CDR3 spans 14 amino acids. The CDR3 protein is CASSQEMSADTQYF. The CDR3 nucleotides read TGCGCCAGCAGCCAAGAGATGTCAGCAGATACGCAGTATTTT.

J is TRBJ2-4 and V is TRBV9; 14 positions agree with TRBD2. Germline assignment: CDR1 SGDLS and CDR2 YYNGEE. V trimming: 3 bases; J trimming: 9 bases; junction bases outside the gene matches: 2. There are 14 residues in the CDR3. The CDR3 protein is CASSAGTSGGIQYF. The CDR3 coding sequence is TGTGCCAGCAGCGCTGGGACTAGCGGGGGCATTCAGTACTTC.

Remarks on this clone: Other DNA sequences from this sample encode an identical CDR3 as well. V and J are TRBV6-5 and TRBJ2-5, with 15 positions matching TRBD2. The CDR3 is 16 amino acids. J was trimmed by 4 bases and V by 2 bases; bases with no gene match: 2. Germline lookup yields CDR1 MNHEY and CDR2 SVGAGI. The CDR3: CASSYQGLAGGETQYF. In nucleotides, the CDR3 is TGTGCCAGCAGTTACCAGGGACTAGCGGGAGGAGAGACCCAGTACTTC.

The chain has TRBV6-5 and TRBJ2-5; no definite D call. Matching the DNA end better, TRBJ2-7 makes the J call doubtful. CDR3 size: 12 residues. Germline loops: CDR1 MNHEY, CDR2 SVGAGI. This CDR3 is CASRDPSYEQYF. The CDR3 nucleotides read TGTGCCAGCAGGGACCCCTCCTACGAGCAGTACTTC.

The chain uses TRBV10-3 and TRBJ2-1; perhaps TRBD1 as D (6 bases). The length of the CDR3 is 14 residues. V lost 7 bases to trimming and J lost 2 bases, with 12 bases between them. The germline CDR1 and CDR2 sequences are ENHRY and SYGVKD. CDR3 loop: CAITMGTTYNEQFF. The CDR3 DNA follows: TGTGCCATCACTATGGGGACAACCTACAATGAGCAGTTCTTC.

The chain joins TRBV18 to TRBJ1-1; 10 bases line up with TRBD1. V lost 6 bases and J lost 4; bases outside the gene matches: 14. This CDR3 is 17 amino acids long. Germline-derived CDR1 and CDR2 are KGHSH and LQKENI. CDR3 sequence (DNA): TGTGCCAGCTCTAGGTGGGGACAGGGGCGATCGGGCACTGAAGCTTTCTTT. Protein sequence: CASSRWGQGRSGTEAFF.

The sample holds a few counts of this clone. The CDR3 sequence: CATHPSTGGGGYTF. CDR3 nucleotides: TGTGCCACCCACCCCTCGACAGGGGGCGGTGGCTACACCTTC. J is TRBJ1-2 and V is TRBV11-1, with 10 bases matching TRBD1. The germline V gene has CDR1 SGHAT and CDR2 FQDESV (reference sequence). V was clipped by 10 bases and J by 7 bases; unmatched bases: 12. The CDR3 totals 14 residues.

CDR3 nucleotide sequence: TGTGCCAGTAGGTCAGCGCGCGGGAGATACGAGCAGTACTTC. Its protein is CASRSARGRYEQYF. The chain combines TRBV19 with TRBJ2-7, with 7 bases lining up with TRBD2. CDR1 is LNHDA and CDR2 is SQIVND in the germline V gene (reference sequence). The V and J ends lost 6 bases and 4 bases, in that order; junction bases with no gene match: 9. The CDR3 runs to 14 residues.

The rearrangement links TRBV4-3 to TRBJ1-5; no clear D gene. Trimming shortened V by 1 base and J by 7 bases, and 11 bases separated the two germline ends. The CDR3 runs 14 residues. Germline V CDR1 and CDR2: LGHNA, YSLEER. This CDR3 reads CASSQGNRGQPQHF. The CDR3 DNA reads TGCGCCAGCAGCCAAGGTAATCGAGGCCAGCCCCAGCATTTT.

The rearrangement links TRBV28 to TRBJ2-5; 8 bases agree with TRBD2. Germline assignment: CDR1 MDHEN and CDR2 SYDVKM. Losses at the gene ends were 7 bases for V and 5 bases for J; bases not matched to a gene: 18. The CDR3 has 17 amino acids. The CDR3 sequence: CASTPPGSGSRGETQYF. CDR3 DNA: TGTGCCAGCACCCCACCGGGGAGCGGGAGTAGGGGGGAGACCCAGTACTTC.